This entry concerns a single T cell receptor beta chain. What it recognizes is unknown. The sample belongs to a study of OX40 agonist ivuxolimab in advanced cancers. Study details: Ivuxolimab, an agonistic anti-OX40 (CD134) antibody, was given to patients. General study points: Both blood CD4+ and CD8+ T cells showed clonal growth by week 6 at 0.1 to 3.0 mg/kg.

V dropped 4 bases and J dropped 6 bases, with 14 bases sitting between them. Germline lookup yields CDR1 SGHRS and CDR2 YFSETQ. The CDR3 loop spans 14 amino acids. TCRdb's copy holds only in-frame clones and misses some; the assay was immunoSEQ multiplex PCR. This sample has 81,000 or so clones, with 88% found just once. The source of this sequence is an adult with an advanced solid tumor such as melanoma, head and neck, liver or kidney cancer. The source material was CD4+ or CD8+ T cells sorted from blood, sampled in a trial of the OX40 agonist ivuxolimab. The rearrangement joins TRBV5-1 to TRBJ2-1; TRBD1 might be the D (6 bases). As DNA, the CDR3 is TGCGCCAGCAGCCTAGGGGGTCGGGGCAATGAGCAGTTCTTC. This codes for CASSLGGRGNEQFF.